The 18 T cell receptor beta chains below all came from one sample that was sequenced in a study of T cell responses to AZD1222 COVID-19 vaccine. The method was immunoSEQ multiplex PCR; TCRdb's version includes in-frame clones alone and lacks a portion of them. This sample carries some 120,000 clones, around 85% of them seen once, and the ten largest clones take 3.5% to 5%. The sample here was peripheral blood, taken 28 days after the second AZD1222 dose. Receptors originate from an adult who received the AZD1222 COVID-19 vaccine.

This clone was detected once. The V and J genes are TRBV7-2 and TRBJ1-1; D is undetermined. The ends were cut back, 6 bases at V and 2 bases at J, with 13 bases in the middle. From germline, CDR1 is SGHTA and CDR2 FQGNSA. The CDR3 runs to 14 residues. The CDR3 DNA is TGTGCCAGCAGACGCGGAGGGCTAAACACTGAAGCTTTCTTT. It yields the protein CASRRGGLNTEAFF.

The chain combines TRBV7-9 with TRBJ1-2, with D perhaps matching TRBD1 (5 bases). The V gene lost 3 bases and the J gene lost 1 base, with 18 bases spanning the gap. Germline values: CDR1 SEHNR, CDR2 FQNEAQ (reference sequence). There are 17 residues in the CDR3. The CDR3, as DNA: TGTGCCAGCAGCTTTGGCGTTGAGGCCCAGGGTAACTATGGCTACACCTTC. It translates to CASSFGVEAQGNYGYTF.

The gene calls are TRBV24-1 and TRBJ2-5; 7 nucleotides line up with TRBD2. CDR3 length: 13 residues. CDR1 and CDR2 from the germline V gene are KGHDR and SFDVKD. Unmatched junction bases numbered 6, after V lost 9 bases and J lost 3 bases. This CDR3 reads CATGQAGEETQYF. The CDR3 coding sequence is TGTGCCACCGGCCAGGCGGGGGAAGAGACCCAGTACTTC.

In DNA form, the CDR3 reads TGTGCCAGCAGTCCCGGGACAGTGAACACCGGGGAGCTGTTTTTT. This codes for CASSPGTVNTGELFF. This chain uses TRBV28 with TRBJ2-2; 7 positions match TRBD1. Germline V gene lookup returns CDR1 MDHEN and CDR2 SYDVKM. CDR3 size: 15 residues. With V trimmed by 5 bases and J by 1 base, 4 bases remained unmatched.

The chain carries TRBV4-1 and TRBJ1-1; tentatively, D is TRBD1 (6 bases). From germline, CDR1 is MGHRA and CDR2 YSYEKL. This CDR3 has 15 amino acids. V was clipped by 2 bases and J by 5 bases, with 15 bases between them. For the CDR3, the DNA is TGCGCCAGCAGCCAACGAACAGGGAAGGAGACTGAAGCTTTCTTT. Its translation is CASSQRTGKETEAFF.

The rearrangement uses TRBV29-1 and TRBJ1-2, with TRBD1 matching over 7 bases. The CDR3 runs to 14 residues. After removal of 3 bases from V and 8 bases from J, the junction contained 12 bases not matched to a gene. CDR1 and CDR2 from the germline V gene are SQVTM and ANQGSEA. Here the CDR3 DNA reads TGCAGCGTTGATTCGTTAGGGGGCCAGGAAGGCTACACCTTC. This encodes CSVDSLGGQEGYTF. Combining the CDR3 with reference TRBV29-1 and TRBJ1-2 gives the whole variable domain SAVISQKPSRDICQRGTSLTIQCQVDSQVTMMFWYRQQPGQSLTLIATANQGSEATYESGFVIDKFPISRPNLTFSTLTVSNMSPEDSSIYLCSVDSLGGQEGYTFGSGTRLTVV.

This clone was recorded once. The chain is built from TRBV28 and TRBJ1-3; no clear D. The CDR3 has 15 amino acids. Trimming took 1 base from V and 0 from J, leaving 7 bases between them. CDR1 is MDHEN, CDR2 SYDVKM, per germline. In DNA, the CDR3 is TGTGCCAGCAGTTTATCTTACAACTCTGGAAACACCATATATTTT. Protein: CASSLSYNSGNTIYF.

This clone was detected only once. The chain employs TRBV12-3 or TRBV12-4 and TRBJ2-5; D possibly matches TRBD1 or TRBD2 (5 bases each). V was trimmed by 5 bases and J by 5 bases, leaving 12 bases between them. The CDR3 runs 13 residues. The CDR3 DNA is TGTGCCAGCAGTGGGGGACCCCCGGAGACCCAGTACTTC. This gives the protein CASSGGPPETQYF.

The chain uses TRBV6-2 or TRBV6-3 and TRBJ2-2; 8 bases are shared with TRBD1. CDR1 and CDR2 (germline): MNHEY, SVGEGT. The trim removed 1 base at V and 1 base at J, leaving 5 bases unmatched. The CDR3 has 17 residues. The CDR3 DNA is TGTGCCAGCAGTTACTTATTGGGGACAGGGAACACCGGGGAGCTGTTTTTT. Residues: CASSYLLGTGNTGELFF.

The chain recombines TRBV19 with TRBJ1-3; D is uncertain. V was cut by 5 bases and J by 5 bases, with 13 bases left in between. Germline loops: CDR1 LNHDA, CDR2 SQIVND (reference sequence). CDR3 length: 14 residues. The CDR3 loop is CASSFSVVRNTIYF. CDR3 bases: TGTGCCAGTAGTTTTTCGGTAGTTCGAAACACCATATATTTT.

The J gene is TRBJ2-7, the V gene TRBV5-1; no definite D call. This CDR3 has 12 residues. The germline CDR1 and CDR2 sequences are SGHRS and YFSETQ. The V and J ends lost 3 bases and 3 bases respectively, with 7 bases between them. CDR3 amino acids: CASSSGLYEQYF. CDR3 coding DNA: TGCGCCAGCAGCTCCGGGCTCTACGAGCAGTACTTC.

The genes are TRBV7-2 and TRBJ2-2; TRBD1 agrees at 8 bases. This CDR3 spans 16 amino acids. Germline V gene data show CDR1 as SGHTA and CDR2 as FQGNSA. The ends lost 6 bases at V and 5 bases at J; junction bases unmatched: 11. This CDR3 reads CASRMGQAIETGELFF. DNA of the CDR3: TGTGCCAGCAGGATGGGACAGGCCATTGAGACCGGGGAGCTGTTTTTT.

The chain is built from TRBV3-1 (or the pseudogene TRBV3-2) and TRBJ2-5; no clear D gene. Germline V gives CDR1 LGHDT, CDR2 YNNKEL (reference sequence). The CDR3 covers 13 residues. With 4 bases removed from V and 5 bases from J, the gap between germline ends came to 11 bases. This CDR3 reads CASSPATTETQYF. The CDR3 coding sequence is TGTGCCAGCAGCCCAGCCACCACGGAGACCCAGTACTTC.

The V and J genes are TRBV9 and TRBJ1-4; TRBD1 matches at 8 bases. CDR3 length: 16 residues. J was trimmed by 3 bases and V by 4 bases; bases with no gene match: 8. Germline-derived CDR1 and CDR2 are SGDLS and YYNGEE. In nucleotides, the CDR3 is TGTGCCAGCAGCACGGGACAGGCCTTCGCTAATGAAAAACTGTTTTTT. Its translation: CASSTGQAFANEKLFF.

The chain couples TRBV12-3 or TRBV12-4 to TRBJ1-5, with D hard to call. The CDR3 loop spans 12 amino acids. Trimming took 6 bases from V and 5 from J, leaving 8 bases between them. The CDR3 here is CASSNSDQPQHF. The CDR3, as DNA: TGTGCCAGCAGCAACAGTGATCAGCCCCAGCATTTT.

CDR3 amino acids: CASSQASGGGDTQYF. DNA for the CDR3: TGTGCCAGCAGCCAAGCTAGCGGGGGGGGAGATACGCAGTATTTT. The V and J genes are TRBV3-1 (or the pseudogene TRBV3-2) and TRBJ2-3; 12 bases are a match to TRBD2. V was pared by 1 base and J by 5 bases, with 1 base of the junction left unmatched. The CDR3 has 15 amino acids. Germline CDR1 reads LGHDT; CDR2 reads YNNKEL (reference sequence).

The chain uses TRBV7-8 and TRBJ1-1, with 7 positions matching TRBD1. The ends lost 5 bases at V and 1 base at J; junction bases unmatched: 4. The CDR3 length is 14 residues. Germline CDR1 is SGHVS and CDR2 is FQNEAQ. The CDR3 sequence: CASSRQGGNTEAFF. CDR3 in DNA: TGTGCCAGCAGCCGGCAGGGGGGGAACACTGAAGCTTTCTTT.

This clone was detected only a few times. J is TRBJ2-7 and V is TRBV7-6; D may correspond to TRBD1 or TRBD2 (7 bases each). The V gene lost 1 base and the J gene lost 0 bases, with 13 bases spanning the gap. The CDR3 covers 16 residues. The germline gives CDR1 SGHVS, CDR2 FNYEAQ. CDR3 bases: TGTGCCAGCAGCTTAGGAGACAGGGACTACTCCTACGAGCAGTACTTC. It encodes CASSLGDRDYSYEQYF.